This T cell receptor (beta chain) was captured in a study of metastatic and nonmetastatic thyroid tumors. A word on this clone: Antigen specificity is unknown.

All patients reached thyroid surgery having received no treatment beforehand. Study processing details: Researchers built a distant-metastasis classifier for papillary thyroid cancer that drew on CDR3 differences across clinicopathological groups. TCRdb reanalyzed the PCR reads via MiXCR. For this entry, the V and J calls and clone size follow TCRdb and not the study's own pipeline. The sample includes about 14,000 clones, around 12% of them seen just once. This CDR3 is built from 14 residues. The germline V gene encodes CDR1 MNHEY and CDR2 SVGAGI. After removal of 4 bases from V and 2 bases from J, the junction contained 1 base not matched to a gene. Overall study results and limits: Compared with benign nodules, malignant thyroid tumors were reported to have significantly higher TCR beta diversity in both blood and tumor.

This sequence was found in a female donor with papillary thyroid cancer or a benign thyroid nodule (not recorded which). Some clones in this sample may be carry-over from other donors' samples. The chain couples TRBV6-5 to TRBJ2-7, with 11 bases aligning to TRBD2. Sequenced sample: blood. CDR3 DNA: TGTGCCAGCAGTTCGGGACTAGCGGCCTACGAGCAGTACTTC. Translation: CASSSGLAAYEQYF.